The source of this TCR beta chain is a study of shared T cell receptors in the human thymus. This CDR3 has 15 amino acids. Germline CDR1 and CDR2: MNHEY and SMNVEV (reference sequence). The ends lost 7 bases at V and 6 bases at J; junction bases unmatched: 11. Sequencing was performed with immunoSEQ multiplex PCR; in TCRdb, only in-frame clones are kept and a portion is missing. The data contain just under 550,000 clones, 70% to 80% of them singletons. This same sample was also part of a study on human thymus T cells. That work states: Donors were healthy Finnish infants having corrective surgery for congenital heart defects. The thymus was resected at corrective cardiac surgery. Apparent bias marked the V and J gene usage of thymic and blood repertoires. Reports from related research described highly overlapping thymic repertoires among unrelated individuals.

Sequenced sample: thymocytes. This chain uses TRBV27 with TRBJ2-1; 8 bases align to TRBD2. The source is a boy under two years old with a congenital heart defect. The chain's CDR3 is CASTPGTSFPNEQFF. Here the CDR3 DNA reads TGTGCCAGCACCCCCGGGACTAGTTTCCCCAATGAGCAGTTCTTC.